This TCR beta chain was retrieved from a study of T cell responses to AZD1222 COVID-19 vaccine. The repertoire was sequenced with immunoSEQ multiplex PCR; TCRdb's copy has only in-frame clones and lacks some. The table shows approximately 110,000 clones, with about 95% occurring only once. Study-wide results and caveats: Spike-specific TCR breadth and depth were elevated following two AZD1222 doses. Repertoires were sampled only after the peak T cell response.

Regarding this clone: Antigen: not known.

Between the trimmed V and J ends, which lost 4 bases and 4 bases, there was a span of 11 bases. This CDR3 has 14 residues. In germline, CDR1 is KGHDR, CDR2 SFDVKD. This TCR came from an adult in good health. Sequencing was performed on peripheral blood, taken on day 0 of AZD1222 vaccination. The chain links TRBV24-1 to TRBJ2-3; the D gene is possibly TRBD1 (6 bases). CDR3 nucleotide sequence: TGTGCCACCAGTGAGGACAGTTGGCCAGATACGCAGTATTTT. Its protein product is CATSEDSWPDTQYF.